Reported below is one T cell receptor (beta chain). Measured with immunoSEQ multiplex PCR; TCRdb has only the in-frame clones, and not every one. The sample records roughly 39,000 clones, 85% to 90% being singletons. Germline CDR1 reads SGDLS; CDR2 reads YYNGEE. J lost 5 bases, V lost 6 bases, and 5 bases had no gene match. The CDR3 loop spans 13 amino acids. The data were obtained in a study of blood T cell repertoires in COVID-19. Looking at the study overall: Sources were T cells, B-cell-depleted T cells, or PBMCs; the material itself was cDNA or gDNA.

This receptor was taken from a man in his fifties with active or convalescent COVID-19. The specimen was peripheral blood. The V gene is TRBV9, the J gene TRBJ2-1; 7 nucleotides line up with TRBD1. The CDR3 DNA reads as TGTGCCAGCACCCGGGACAGCAACAATGAGCAGTTCTTC. Translating gives CASTRDSNNEQFF.